This T cell receptor beta chain came from a study of T-cell reconstitution after alpha-beta-depleted transplantation in children. Library preparation (for TCRbeta) was performed with unique molecular identifiers. A single record per CDR3 protein comes from TCRdb applying MiXCR to the PCR reads. This sample has a few hundred thousand distinct CDR3 sequences, with 12% found just once. Germline values: CDR1 SGHAT, CDR2 FQNNGV. V lost 5 bases to trimming and J lost 0 bases, with 17 bases between them. There are 17 residues in the CDR3. This rearrangement joins TRBV11-2 to TRBJ1-3, with a tentative D call TRBD1 (6 bases). This clonotype originated in a human donor who donated a stem cell graft to a child with combined immunodeficiency. The material sequenced was PBMCs from the stem cell graft donor, taken from the stem cell graft. The CDR3 nucleotides are TGTGCCAGCAGCCCCTTTTCGGGACACCTCTCTGGAAACACCATATATTTT. Protein: CASSPFSGHLSGNTIYF.